Sequencing of this T cell receptor (beta chain) was carried out in a study of spatial heterogeneity in lung cancer. Study outcomes and limitations: How many expanded intratumoral alpha and beta TCRs were present tracked the tumor mutation count, which was a count of nonsynonymous mutations.

CDR1 is MDHEN and CDR2 is SYDVKM in the germline V gene. V was pared by 8 bases and J by 8 bases, with 15 bases between. This CDR3 is 13 amino acids long. On this clonotype itself: Its specificity is not known.

TCRdb re-called the 5' RACE reads with MiXCR, one entry per CDR3 protein. The table has some 970 distinct CDR3 sequences, about 22% seen once. Time point denoted: sample taken at primary tumor resection. Whole RNA was taken from tumor, nontumor lung or frozen PBMC; it was then sequenced unsorted. The receptor's source is a male donor with early-stage non-small cell lung cancer. Sequences were derived from lung tumor tissue, sampled at surgery. V usage is TRBV28 and J usage is TRBJ1-4; D might be TRBD1 (5 bases). DNA of the CDR3: TGTGCCAGCGCGCGGGGCGGGGAGGAAAAACTGTTTTTT. Amino acid sequence: CASARGGEEKLFF.